Listed here are 23 T cell receptor beta chains from one sample, sequenced in a study of CD4+ T cells in melanoma. The method was immunoSEQ multiplex PCR; TCRdb's version includes in-frame clones alone and lacks a portion of them. The repertoire holds about 55,000 clones, with roughly three quarters as singletons. The sequencing input was tumor tissue. Receptors were obtained from a human donor with melanoma.

The chain couples TRBV5-5 to TRBJ1-1, with D possibly being TRBD1 (6 bases). The CDR3 covers 14 residues. Germline V gives CDR1 SGHKS, CDR2 YYEKEE (reference sequence). V was shortened by 4 bases and J by 5 bases, with 15 bases between the two germline ends. The CDR3 region is CASSQAGQMTEAFF. The CDR3 DNA sequence: TGTGCCAGCAGCCAAGCGGGACAAATGACTGAAGCTTTCTTT.

This clone was picked up a small number of times. J is TRBJ1-5 and V is TRBV9, with a tentative D call TRBD1 (6 bases). The CDR3 length is 15 residues. Germline loops: CDR1 SGDLS, CDR2 YYNGEE. V gave up 6 bases and J gave up 6 bases, with 19 bases separating them. CDR3 sequence: CASNMVGGAGQPQHF. The CDR3 DNA is TGTGCCAGCAACATGGTCGGGGGGGCTGGTCAGCCCCAGCATTTT.

V gene TRBV6-1 combines with J gene TRBJ2-3; D gene unclear. The CDR3 is made up of 13 amino acids. Trimming removed 2 bases from V and 5 bases from J, with 8 bases in between. Germline assignment: CDR1 MNHNS and CDR2 SASEGT. The CDR3 DNA follows: TGTGCCAGCAGTGAACAGTCCGGAGATACGCAGTATTTT. Translated, it gives CASSEQSGDTQYF.

This clone has only a few counts. The chain employs TRBV7-9 and TRBJ2-3; a possible D gene is TRBD1 (6 bases). Germline values: CDR1 SEHNR, CDR2 FQNEAQ (reference sequence). V dropped 6 bases and J dropped 5 bases, with 12 bases sitting between them. This CDR3 region has 13 residues. The CDR3 sequence: CASRPSRGDTQYF. The CDR3 coding sequence is TGTGCCAGCAGACCCTCCAGGGGAGATACGCAGTATTTT. Full variable domain (rest looked up from reference TRBV7-9 and TRBJ2-3): DTGVSQNPRHKITKRGQNVTFRCDPISEHNRLYWYRQTLGQGPEFLTYFQNEAQLEKSRLLSDRFSAERPKGSFSTLEIQRTEQGDSAMYLCASRPSRGDTQYFGPGTRLTVL.

This chain joins TRBV4-1 and TRBJ1-2; 9 bases map to TRBD1. This CDR3 has 15 residues. Germline V gene lookup returns CDR1 MGHRA and CDR2 YSYEKL. J gave up 4 bases and V 2 bases, and 5 bases lay outside the gene matches. The CDR3 bases are TGCGCCAGCAGCCAACAACAGGGGGCAGGCTATGGCTACACCTTC. As protein: CASSQQQGAGYGYTF.

A few counts support this clone. The rearrangement uses TRBV5-8 and TRBJ2-5; D not resolved. The CDR3 contains 13 residues. CDR1 and CDR2 (germline): SGHTS, YDEGEE. The ends were cut back, 4 bases at V and 6 bases at J, with 13 bases in the middle. The CDR3 nucleotides read TGTGCCAGCAGCACTGGACCGAGAAAGACCCAGTACTTC. It specifies CASSTGPRKTQYF.

The chain joins TRBV9 to TRBJ2-5, with 7 bases identical to TRBD1. The CDR3 loop spans 15 amino acids. The germline CDR1 and CDR2 sequences are SGDLS and YYNGEE. With 0 bases clipped from V and 1 base from J, the junction kept 3 bases outside the gene matches. CDR3 bases: TGTGCCAGCAGCGTAGAGTGGGACAGCCAAGAGACCCAGTACTTC. Its translation is CASSVEWDSQETQYF. Combining the CDR3 with reference TRBV9 and TRBJ2-5 gives the whole variable domain DSGVTQTPKHLITATGQRVTLRCSPRSGDLSVYWYQQSLDQGLQFLIQYYNGEERAKGNILERFSAQQFPDLHSELNLSSLELGDSALYFCASSVEWDSQETQYFGPGTRLLVL.

The V and J genes are TRBV5-8 and TRBJ2-5; the match to TRBD1 covers 7 bases. This CDR3 spans 17 amino acids. Germline V CDR1 and CDR2: SGHTS, YDEGEE. The junction had 16 bases not matched to a gene; V was cut back by 4 bases and J by 4 bases. Written as DNA, the CDR3 is TGTGCCAGCAGCCAAGGACGAGGGGGCGGAATTAGAGAGACCCAGTACTTC. Translation: CASSQGRGGGIRETQYF.

The J gene is TRBJ2-1, the V gene TRBV9, with 14 bases that match TRBD2. CDR1 and CDR2 (germline): SGDLS, YYNGEE. J lost 7 bases, V lost 3 bases, and 9 bases had no gene match. This CDR3 has 17 amino acids. For the CDR3, the DNA is TGTGCCAGCAGCGCAACATCCGGGACTAGCGGGGGAAATGAGCAGTTCTTC. Protein sequence: CASSATSGTSGGNEQFF.

This clone appeared a single time. The J gene is TRBJ2-3, the V gene TRBV2; D may match TRBD1 or TRBD2 (6 bases each). This CDR3 region has 14 residues. CDR1 SNHLY and CDR2 FYNNEI come from the germline V gene. Trimming stripped 7 bases from V and 1 base from J, with 12 bases between. This CDR3 reads CASMGGAGTDTQYF. The CDR3 DNA is TGTGCCAGCATGGGGGGCGCAGGCACAGATACGCAGTATTTT.

The chain recombines TRBV7-3 with TRBJ1-4; weak D call: TRBD1 (6 bases). The V end was cut by 0 bases, the J end by 7 bases, with 12 bases between. The CDR3 has 15 amino acids. The germline V gene encodes CDR1 SGHTA and CDR2 FQGTGA. The CDR3 here is CASSLTGGPGEKLFF. The CDR3 DNA reads as TGTGCCAGCAGCTTAACCGGGGGGCCGGGTGAAAAACTGTTTTTT.

The J gene is TRBJ2-7, the V gene TRBV7-2; 8 bases align to TRBD2. The germline gives CDR1 SGHTA, CDR2 FQGNSA. The length of the CDR3 is 14 residues. V lost 5 bases to trimming and J lost 3 bases; unmatched junction nucleotides: 6. The CDR3 coding sequence is TGTGCCAGCAGCCCCAGCGGGGGCTACTACGAGCAGTACTTC. Translation gives CASSPSGGYYEQYF.

The gene calls are TRBV29-1 and TRBJ2-2, with a weak D call TRBD1 (7 bases). The CDR3 contains 16 residues. The V and J ends lost 6 bases and 0 bases respectively, with 17 bases between them. Germline lookup yields CDR1 SQVTM and CDR2 ANQGSEA. Here the CDR3 DNA reads TGCAGCGTCCAATCTGGGGGGACAGCGAACACCGGGGAGCTGTTTTTT. It specifies CSVQSGGTANTGELFF.

This clone came up once. The V gene is TRBV5-6, the J gene TRBJ2-7; D may be TRBD2 (6 bases). Germline CDR1 SGHDT, CDR2 YYEEEE. The CDR3 consists of 15 residues. The V gene lost 4 bases and the J gene lost 5 bases, with 19 bases spanning the gap. In nucleotides, the CDR3 is TGTGCCAGCAGCCCCCTCCCGGGACTGGTGGACGAGCAGTACTTC. It is translated as CASSPLPGLVDEQYF.

J is TRBJ2-3 and V is TRBV7-3; 8 bases line up with TRBD2. Germline assignment: CDR1 SGHTA and CDR2 FQGTGA. The CDR3 has 16 amino acids. The J segment lost 0 bases and the V segment lost 2 bases, leaving 4 bases of the junction unmatched. The CDR3 sequence is CASSLRGGRSTDTQYF. Written as DNA, the CDR3 is TGTGCCAGCAGCTTACGGGGGGGGCGGAGCACAGATACGCAGTATTTT.

Note on this clone: This likely stems from a read error, as it lies one base from a far larger clone. The J gene is TRBJ2-7, the V gene TRBV7-7, with a weak D call TRBD2 (6 bases). CDR1 is SSHAT, CDR2 FNYEAQ, per germline (reference sequence). The length of the CDR3 is 19 residues. The CDR3 sequence is CASSLDKVGGGFSGYEQYF. The DNA for the CDR3 is TGTGCTAGCAGCTTAGACAAAGTGGGGGGAGGTTTCTCGGGCTACGAGCAGTACTTC.

The chain employs TRBV18 and TRBJ2-5; TRBD1 matches 9 bases. Per the germline V gene, CDR1 is KGHSH and CDR2 is LQKENI. This CDR3 contains 16 residues. V was pared by 3 bases and J by 7 bases, with 12 bases of the junction left unmatched. CDR3 DNA: TGTGCCAGCTCACCGGAGGGACAGGGAAAGAGGGGGACCCAGTACTTC. This translates into CASSPEGQGKRGTQYF.

CDR3 in DNA: TGTGCCAGCAGCGTAGGATCGGGAATCGCTGGAAACACCATATATTTT. Its protein product is CASSVGSGIAGNTIYF. This chain links TRBV9 with TRBJ1-3; D is uncertain. Trimming pared 0 bases from V and 2 bases from J, leaving 12 bases between. CDR3 length: 16 amino acids. Germline assignment: CDR1 SGDLS and CDR2 YYNGEE. Full variable domain (missing parts from reference TRBV9 and TRBJ1-3): DSGVTQTPKHLITATGQRVTLRCSPRSGDLSVYWYQQSLDQGLQFLIQYYNGEERAKGNILERFSAQQFPDLHSELNLSSLELGDSALYFCASSVGSGIAGNTIYFGEGSWLTVV.

This sequence joins TRBV28 and TRBJ2-7; perhaps TRBD2 as D (6 bases). CDR3 length equals 14 residues. Germline CDR1 is MDHEN and CDR2 is SYDVKM. V dropped 8 bases and J dropped 3 bases, with 17 bases sitting between them. The DNA of the CDR3 is TGTGCCAGCCGTCCCGGGGGAGCGAACTACGAGCAGTACTTC. Translation gives CASRPGGANYEQYF.

V gene TRBV11-3 combines with J gene TRBJ1-1, with TRBD1 matching 7 bases. The CDR3 length is 15 residues. Germline V gene data show CDR1 as SGHNT and CDR2 as YENEEA. The J segment lost 1 base and the V segment lost 8 bases, leaving 10 bases of the junction unmatched. CDR3 region: CASLEKGQRNTEAFF. The CDR3 coding sequence is TGTGCCAGCCTCGAAAAGGGACAGAGGAACACTGAAGCTTTCTTT.

The V call is TRBV4-2, the J call TRBJ1-3; no clear D gene. The germline V and J ends were trimmed by 2 bases and 4 bases, with 15 bases remaining between them. The CDR3 totals 16 residues. CDR1 is LGHNA, CDR2 YNFKEQ, per germline. CDR3 coding DNA: TGTGCCAGCAGCCAAAACCCTCGATCGAGGGGAAACACCATATATTTT. Encoded protein: CASSQNPRSRGNTIYF.

The chain employs TRBV6-5 and TRBJ2-5; D call uncertain. Trimming took off 6 bases at V and 3 bases at J, with 14 bases between the two ends. The CDR3 loop spans 14 amino acids. The germline V gene has CDR1 MNHEY and CDR2 SVGAGI. CDR3 in DNA: TGTGCCAGCAGACCCTCTATGCCGGAAGAGACCCAGTACTTC. It specifies CASRPSMPEETQYF.

The rearrangement uses TRBV19 and TRBJ1-4, with 7 nucleotides matching TRBD1. The CDR3 totals 18 residues. Trimming cost V 0 bases and J 0 bases; bases outside gene matches: 7. Per germline, CDR1 LNHDA and CDR2 SQIVND (reference sequence). The CDR3 spells CASSIDPGGMTTNEKLFF. CDR3 sequence (DNA): TGTGCCAGTAGTATAGATCCAGGGGGGATGACAACTAATGAAAAACTGTTTTTT.